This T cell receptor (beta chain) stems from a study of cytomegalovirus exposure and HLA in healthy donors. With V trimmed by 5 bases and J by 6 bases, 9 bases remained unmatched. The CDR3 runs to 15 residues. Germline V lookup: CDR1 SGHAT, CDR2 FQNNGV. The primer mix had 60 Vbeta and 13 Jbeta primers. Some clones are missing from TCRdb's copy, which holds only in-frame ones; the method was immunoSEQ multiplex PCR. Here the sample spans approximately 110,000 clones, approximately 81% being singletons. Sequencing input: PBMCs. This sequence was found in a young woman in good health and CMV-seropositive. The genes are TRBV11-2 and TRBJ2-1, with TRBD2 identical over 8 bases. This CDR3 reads CASSHVAGTINEQFF. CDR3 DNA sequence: TGTGCCAGCAGCCACGTAGCGGGAACGATCAATGAGCAGTTCTTC.